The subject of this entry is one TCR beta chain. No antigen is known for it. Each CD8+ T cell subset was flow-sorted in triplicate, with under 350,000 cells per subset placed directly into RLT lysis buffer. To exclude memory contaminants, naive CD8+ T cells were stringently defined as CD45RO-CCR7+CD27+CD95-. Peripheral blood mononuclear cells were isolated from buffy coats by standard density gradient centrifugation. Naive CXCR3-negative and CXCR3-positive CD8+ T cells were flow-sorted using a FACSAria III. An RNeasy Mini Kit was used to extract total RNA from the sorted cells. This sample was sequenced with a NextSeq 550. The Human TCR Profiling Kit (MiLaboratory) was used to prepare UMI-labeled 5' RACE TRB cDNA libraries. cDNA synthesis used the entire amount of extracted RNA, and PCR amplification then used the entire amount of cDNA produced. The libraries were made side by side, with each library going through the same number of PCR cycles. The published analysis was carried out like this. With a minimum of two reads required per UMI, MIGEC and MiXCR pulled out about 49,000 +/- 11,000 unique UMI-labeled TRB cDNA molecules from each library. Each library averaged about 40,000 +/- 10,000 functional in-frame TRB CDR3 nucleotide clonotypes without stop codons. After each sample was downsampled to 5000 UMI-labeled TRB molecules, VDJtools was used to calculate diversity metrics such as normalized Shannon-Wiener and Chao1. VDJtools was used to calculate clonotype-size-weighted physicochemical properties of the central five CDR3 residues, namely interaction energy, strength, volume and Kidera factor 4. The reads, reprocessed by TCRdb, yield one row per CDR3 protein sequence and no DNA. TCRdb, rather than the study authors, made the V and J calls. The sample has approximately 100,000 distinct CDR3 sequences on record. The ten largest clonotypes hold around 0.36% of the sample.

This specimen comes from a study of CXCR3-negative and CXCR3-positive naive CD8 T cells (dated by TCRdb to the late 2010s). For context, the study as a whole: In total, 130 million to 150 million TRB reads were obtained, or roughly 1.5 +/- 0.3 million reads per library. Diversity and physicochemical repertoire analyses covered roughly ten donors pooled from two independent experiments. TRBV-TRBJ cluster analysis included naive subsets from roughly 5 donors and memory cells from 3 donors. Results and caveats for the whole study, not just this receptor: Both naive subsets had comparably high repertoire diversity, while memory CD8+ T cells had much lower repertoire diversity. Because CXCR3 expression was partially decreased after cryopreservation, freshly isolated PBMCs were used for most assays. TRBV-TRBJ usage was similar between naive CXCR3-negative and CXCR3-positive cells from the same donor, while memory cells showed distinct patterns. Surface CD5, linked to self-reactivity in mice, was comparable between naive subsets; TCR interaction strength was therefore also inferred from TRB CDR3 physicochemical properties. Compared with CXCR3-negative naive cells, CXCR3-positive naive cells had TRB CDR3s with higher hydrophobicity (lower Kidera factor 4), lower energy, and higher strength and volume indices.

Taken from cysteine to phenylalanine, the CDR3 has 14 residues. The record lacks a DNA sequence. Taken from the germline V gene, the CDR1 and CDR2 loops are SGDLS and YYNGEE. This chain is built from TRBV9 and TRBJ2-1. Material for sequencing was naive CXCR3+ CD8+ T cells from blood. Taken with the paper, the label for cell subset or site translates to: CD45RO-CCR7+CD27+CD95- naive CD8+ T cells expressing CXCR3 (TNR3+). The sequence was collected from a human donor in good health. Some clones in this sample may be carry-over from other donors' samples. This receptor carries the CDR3 CASGLALSYNEQFF. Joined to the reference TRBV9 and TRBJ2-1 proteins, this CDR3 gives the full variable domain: DSGVTQTPKHLITATGQRVTLRCSPRSGDLSVYWYQQSLDQGLQFLIQYYNGEERAKGNILERFSAQQFPDLHSELNLSSLELGDSALYFCASGLALSYNEQFFGPGTRLTVL.